Following are 10 T cell receptor beta chains from one sample sequenced in a study of blood T cell repertoires in COVID-19. Clones were read by immunoSEQ multiplex PCR, and TCRdb kept only the in-frame ones, dropping some. This sample has roughly 260,000 clones, with 88% found just once. Material for sequencing was peripheral blood. These receptors originate from a woman aged 25 to 39 with COVID-19, enrolled during active disease.

The chain combines TRBV27 with TRBJ2-6, with D unresolved. The CDR3 is made up of 15 amino acids. Germline V gene sequence: CDR1 MNHEY, CDR2 SMNVEV (reference sequence). V shed 3 bases and J shed 2 bases, with 8 bases lying between them. CDR3 sequence: CASSFLQTGANVLTF. The CDR3 DNA reads TGTGCCAGCAGTTTCCTACAGACTGGGGCCAACGTCCTGACTTTC. Using reference TRBV27 and TRBJ2-6 for the parts outside the CDR3, the full variable domain is EAQVTQNPRYLITVTGKKLTVTCSQNMNHEYMSWYRQDPGLGLRQIYYSMNVEVTDKGDVPEGYKVSRKEKRNFPLILESPSPNQTSLYFCASSFLQTGANVLTFGAGSRLTVL.

The chain joins TRBV7-9 to TRBJ2-5, with D tentatively TRBD2 (6 bases). The CDR3 length is 16 residues. CDR1 SEHNR and CDR2 FQNEAQ come from the germline V gene (reference sequence). Deletions cut 6 bases from V and 5 bases from J, with 22 bases between. CDR3 amino acids: CASSPSWGDREETQYF. CDR3 nucleotide sequence: TGTGCCAGCAGTCCAAGCTGGGGGGATAGGGAGGAGACCCAGTACTTC.

There are a few counts of this clone. The chain employs TRBV4-2 and TRBJ1-4, with 8 positions matching TRBD1. This CDR3 has 15 residues. The germline CDR1 and CDR2 sequences are LGHNA and YNFKEQ. V shed 2 bases, J shed 8 bases, and the junction held 7 bases outside the gene matches. The CDR3 sequence: CASSQPGQGAEKLFF. The CDR3 DNA follows: TGTGCCAGCAGCCAACCCGGGCAGGGGGCGGAAAAACTGTTTTTT.

This clone showed up just a few times. This sequence joins TRBV29-1 and TRBJ2-7; a possible D gene is TRBD1 (6 bases). V gave up 0 bases and J gave up 0 bases, with 15 bases separating them. The germline gives CDR1 SQVTM, CDR2 ANQGSEA. CDR3 length: 16 residues. For the CDR3, the DNA is TGCAGCGTTGAAGATCCGAGGCAGGGGCCCTCCTACGAGCAGTACTTC. This codes for CSVEDPRQGPSYEQYF.

This clone was seen more than once but under ten times. J is TRBJ1-3 and V is TRBV7-8; D unclear. Germline V gives CDR1 SGHVS, CDR2 FQNEAQ. V dropped 2 bases and J dropped 1 base, with 6 bases sitting between them. There are 14 residues in the CDR3. CDR3 region: CASSLIRSGNTIYF. The CDR3 coding sequence is TGTGCCAGCAGCTTAATCAGGTCTGGAAACACCATATATTTT.

The rearrangement joins TRBV30 to TRBJ2-7, with D perhaps matching TRBD1 (6 bases). CDR1 and CDR2 from the germline V gene are GTSNPN and SVGIG (reference sequence). With 5 bases removed from V and 7 bases from J, the gap between germline ends came to 12 bases. CDR3 length equals 11 residues. The CDR3 region has the DNA TGTGCCTGGGACCAGGGGTGGGAGCAGTACTTC. Protein: CAWDQGWEQYF. Looking up the rest from reference TRBV30 and TRBJ2-7 gives the full variable domain: SQTIHQWPATLVQPVGSPLSLECTVEGTSNPNLYWYRQAAGRGLQLLFYSVGIGQISSEVPQNLSASRPQDRQFILSSKKLLLSDSGFYLCAWDQGWEQYFGPGTRLTVT.

This chain links TRBV10-3 with TRBJ1-2; weak D call: TRBD1 (6 bases). The CDR3 sequence is 13 residues long. V dropped 8 bases and J dropped 9 bases, with 19 bases sitting between them. Per germline, CDR1 ENHRY and CDR2 SYGVKD. As DNA, the CDR3 is TGTGCCATCGATGAGGGGGGGGTTTCACGCTACACCTTC. Translating it yields CAIDEGGVSRYTF.

The chain recombines TRBV7-2 with TRBJ2-2; D is ambiguous. The CDR3 covers 13 residues. Trimming pared 1 base from V and 7 bases from J, leaving 7 bases between. The germline gives CDR1 SGHTA, CDR2 FQGNSA. This CDR3 is CASSLGSVGELFF. In DNA form, the CDR3 reads TGTGCCAGCAGCTTAGGGTCGGTCGGGGAGCTGTTTTTT.

The CDR3: CASRRQGDGELFF. The CDR3 DNA is TGTGCCAGCAGAAGACAGGGGGACGGGGAGCTGTTTTTT. The genes are TRBV27 and TRBJ2-2, with 9 bases fitting TRBD1. This CDR3 comprises 13 residues. The V segment lost 6 bases and the J segment 7 bases; nucleotides outside the gene matches: 3. Germline assignment: CDR1 MNHEY and CDR2 SMNVEV (reference sequence).

The rearrangement uses TRBV24-1 and TRBJ2-3; 8 nucleotides align to TRBD1. The CDR3 consists of 16 residues. CDR1 is KGHDR, CDR2 SFDVKD, per germline. With V trimmed by 5 bases and J by 0 bases, 6 bases remained unmatched. The CDR3 reads CATSGGQGASTDTQYF. The CDR3 nucleotides are TGTGCCACCAGTGGTGGACAGGGCGCTAGCACAGATACGCAGTATTTT.